Reported below is one T cell receptor (beta chain). From RNA transcripts, TCR beta CDR3 regions were amplified. RT-PCR in the first round (using the HTBI primer set) targeted the TCR CDR3. TCRdb redid the calling of the multiplex PCR reads with MiXCR, one entry per CDR3 protein. The repertoire includes hundreds of thousands of distinct CDR3 sequences, 15% of them detected once, and approximately 32% sits in the top ten. The sample originates from a study of T cells in Graves' hyperthyroidism and ophthalmopathy. The CDR3 sequence is 13 residues long. The junction had 2 bases not matched to a gene; V was cut back by 5 bases and J by 6 bases. Per the germline V gene, CDR1 is MNHNS and CDR2 is SASEGT.

The genes are TRBV6-1 and TRBJ1-2; 11 bases agree with TRBD1. This TCR was recovered from a young woman with Graves' hyperthyroidism. The specimen was blood. Here the CDR3 reads CASSRGQGDGYTF. DNA for the CDR3: TGTGCCAGCAGTCGGGGACAGGGGGATGGCTACACCTTC.